This TCR beta chain was recovered during a study of identical twins. Overall study results and limits: Carriage of fewer insertions was seen in abundant cord blood beta clonotypes, whereas memory repertoires showed none.

CDR3 length: 16 residues. Trimming pared 4 bases from V and 1 base from J, leaving 17 bases between. The germline V gene has CDR1 SGHDT and CDR2 YYEEEE. Via MiXCR, TCRdb re-called the 5' RACE reads, giving one row per CDR3 protein. The sample has 430,000 or so distinct CDR3 sequences; more than 20% are singletons. Turning to this clonotype: Its antigen is unknown.

The same specimen was also included in a second study, on T cells expressing NK-cell markers. That work adds: Investigators obtained TCR beta repertoires from sorted CD3+CD56+NKG2C+, CD3+CD56+NKG2C- and CD3+CD56-NKG2C+ T cells. Expanded NKG2C+ T cell clones were not confirmed as HCMV-specific.

Sequenced sample: CD4+ T cells sorted from blood. The chain employs TRBV5-6 and TRBJ1-2; D is unclear. The receptor was isolated from a woman between 18 and 29 years old in good health. The CDR3 reads CASSLGGRMSNYGYTF. The CDR3, as DNA: TGTGCCAGCAGCCTGGGCGGGAGGATGAGTAACTATGGCTACACCTTC.